In its sample, the clone carrying this T cell receptor (beta chain) was seen a few times. As yet, its antigen is unknown. This sample includes further DNA sequences coding for the same CDR3. The PCR had 60 Vbeta and 13 Jbeta primers. As handled by the study authors: Among the unique TCR beta chains that a later analysis counted, about 84 million in all, some 10 million were shared. The data were produced by immunoSEQ multiplex PCR, yet TCRdb's version contains in-frame clones alone and is incomplete. The V and J calls and clone size come from that table; D and trimming were worked out from the DNA. The sample lists about 140,000 clones, about 80% occurring once. Trimming at V came to 4 bases and at J to 2 bases, leaving 7 bases not matched to a gene. This CDR3 region has 16 residues. The germline CDR1 and CDR2 sequences are SGHAT and FQNNGV. The sample is drawn from a study of cytomegalovirus exposure and HLA in healthy donors.

Findings and limits, study-wide: An assumption of roughly uniform sequencing depth across donors underlay the presence/absence analyses. Later analysis demonstrated an association between a missense DCLRE1C variant and TCR beta V- and J-gene trimming.

The J gene is TRBJ2-1, the V gene TRBV11-2, with TRBD2 matching over 8 bases. The specimen sequenced was PBMCs. This clonotype originated in a male donor in good health and CMV-seropositive. The CDR3 DNA follows: TGTGCCAGCAGCTCCCTCACGGGACTAGCCTACAATGAGCAGTTCTTC. Its protein product is CASSSLTGLAYNEQFF.